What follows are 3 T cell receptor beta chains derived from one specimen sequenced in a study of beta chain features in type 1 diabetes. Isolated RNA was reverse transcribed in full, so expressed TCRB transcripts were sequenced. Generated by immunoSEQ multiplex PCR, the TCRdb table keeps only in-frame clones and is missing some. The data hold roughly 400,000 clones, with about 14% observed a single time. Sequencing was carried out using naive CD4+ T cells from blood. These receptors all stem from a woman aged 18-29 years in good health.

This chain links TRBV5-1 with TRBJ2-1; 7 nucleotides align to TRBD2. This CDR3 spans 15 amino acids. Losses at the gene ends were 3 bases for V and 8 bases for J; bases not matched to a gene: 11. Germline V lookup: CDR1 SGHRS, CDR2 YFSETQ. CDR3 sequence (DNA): TGCGCCAGCAGCTATACGGGAGGAGGGGTTGATGAGCAGTTCTTC. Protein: CASSYTGGGVDEQFF.

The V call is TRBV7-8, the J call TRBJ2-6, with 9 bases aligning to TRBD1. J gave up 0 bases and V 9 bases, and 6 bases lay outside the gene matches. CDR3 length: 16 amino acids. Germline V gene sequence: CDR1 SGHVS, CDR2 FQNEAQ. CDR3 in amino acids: CASVPDRGSGANVLTF. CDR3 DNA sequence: TGTGCCAGTGTCCCGGACAGGGGCTCTGGGGCCAACGTCCTGACTTTC.

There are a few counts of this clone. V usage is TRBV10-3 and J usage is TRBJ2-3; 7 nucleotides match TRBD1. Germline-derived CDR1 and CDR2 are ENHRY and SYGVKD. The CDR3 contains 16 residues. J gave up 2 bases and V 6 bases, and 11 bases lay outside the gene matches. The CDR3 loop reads CAISERQGTYTDTQYF. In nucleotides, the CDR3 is TGTGCCATCAGCGAAAGACAGGGAACCTACACAGATACGCAGTATTTT.